What follows are 11 T cell receptor beta chains derived from one specimen sequenced in a study of shared clonotypes between healthy human individuals. Sequencing used immunoSEQ multiplex PCR; TCRdb keeps in-frame clones, though not all of them. The table has more than 2 million clones, just under 95% seen once. CD8 cells classed as naive were CD45RO-negative and positively selected for CCR7, excluding terminally differentiated effector memory CD45RA+ cells. Specimen: naive CD8+ T cells sorted from blood. The receptors stem from a man aged 18-30 years in good health.

V usage is TRBV19 and J usage is TRBJ2-3; D is unresolved. Looked up from germline, CDR1 is LNHDA and CDR2 is SQIVND (reference sequence). This CDR3 is built from 11 residues. Between the trimmed V and J ends, which lost 3 bases and 5 bases, there was a span of 3 bases. CDR3 in amino acids: CASSIRDTQYF. CDR3 bases: TGTGCCAGTAGTATTAGAGATACGCAGTATTTT. The full variable domain, its missing parts supplied by reference TRBV19 and TRBJ2-3, is DGGITQSPKYLFRKEGQNVTLSCEQNLNHDAMYWYRQDPGQGLRLIYYSQIVNDFQKGDIAEGYSVSREKKESFPLTVTSAQKNPTAFYLCASSIRDTQYFGPGTRLTVL.

The chain recombines TRBV9 with TRBJ2-1, with 7 nucleotides matching TRBD2. The length of the CDR3 is 16 residues. Germline trimming cut 0 bases from V and 7 bases from J; bases unmatched to any gene: 10. Germline CDR1 reads SGDLS; CDR2 reads YYNGEE. As DNA, the CDR3 is TGTGCCAGCAGCGTAGACGGGGGAGGGCCTTGGAATGAGCAGTTCTTC. Its translation is CASSVDGGGPWNEQFF.

The gene calls are TRBV2 and TRBJ2-5; no firm D call. The germline gives CDR1 SNHLY, CDR2 FYNNEI. The CDR3 length is 14 residues. Trimming removed 8 bases from V and 5 bases from J, with 18 bases in between. The CDR3 DNA reads TGTGCCAGCGAGGATAGCTCTCGAGACGAGACCCAGTACTTC. Translated, it gives CASEDSSRDETQYF.

The chain couples TRBV4-1 to TRBJ2-5; TRBD1 agrees at 7 bases. Trimming cost V 0 bases and J 4 bases; bases outside gene matches: 5. CDR3 size: 15 residues. In germline, CDR1 is MGHRA, CDR2 YSYEKL. CDR3 region: CASSQETGRLETQYF. CDR3 sequence (DNA): TGCGCCAGCAGCCAAGAGACAGGGCGTTTAGAGACCCAGTACTTC.

The rearrangement links TRBV7-9 to TRBJ1-1, with TRBD1 as a possible D gene (6 bases). Germline V CDR1 and CDR2: SEHNR, FQNEAQ (reference sequence). V lost 3 bases and J 4 bases, leaving 15 bases between the germline ends. This CDR3 contains 15 residues. CDR3 in amino acids: CASSFFGGAGTEAFF. The CDR3 coding sequence is TGTGCCAGCAGCTTCTTCGGGGGCGCCGGCACTGAAGCTTTCTTT.

The chain uses TRBV2 and TRBJ2-5; D gene unclear. The CDR3 covers 15 residues. Per germline, CDR1 SNHLY and CDR2 FYNNEI. Trimming stripped 6 bases from V and 9 bases from J, with 23 bases between. CDR3 sequence: CASSARVQRLEAQYF. CDR3 nucleotides: TGTGCCAGCAGCGCACGGGTCCAACGCTTGGAAGCCCAGTACTTC.

The CDR3 loop reads CASSFTTGQYNEQFF. CDR3 DNA: TGTGCCAGCAGCTTTACAACGGGCCAATACAATGAGCAGTTCTTC. This chain connects TRBV7-9 to TRBJ2-1; the D is unclear. Looked up from germline, CDR1 is SEHNR and CDR2 is FQNEAQ (reference sequence). This CDR3 contains 15 residues. V dropped 3 bases and J dropped 4 bases, with 13 bases sitting between them.

The chain recombines TRBV28 with TRBJ2-7, with D uncertain. The CDR3 has 13 amino acids. Germline V gene data show CDR1 as MDHEN and CDR2 as SYDVKM. Trimming shortened V by 3 bases and J by 2 bases, and 8 bases separated the two germline ends. CDR3 nucleotide sequence: TGTGCCAGCAGTTTGCCAGAAACCTACGAGCAGTACTTC. Its protein product is CASSLPETYEQYF.

This clone was observed a few times. This sample includes further DNA sequences coding for the same CDR3. This sequence joins TRBV2 and TRBJ1-1; D possibly corresponds to TRBD1 (5 bases). CDR1 and CDR2 (germline): SNHLY, FYNNEI. The CDR3 is 12 residues long. V shed 6 bases and J shed 4 bases, with 9 bases lying between them. This CDR3 is CASRSGGTEAFF. The CDR3 DNA is TGTGCCAGCAGGTCTGGGGGCACTGAAGCTTTCTTT. The full variable domain, completed using reference TRBV2 and TRBJ1-1, is EPEVTQTPSHQVTQMGQEVILRCVPISNHLYFYWYRQILGQKVEFLVSFYNNEISEKSEIFDDQFSVERPDGSNFTLKIRSTKLEDSAMYFCASRSGGTEAFFGQGTRLTVV.

Worth noting for this clone: At the DNA level, this CDR3 is encoded by other sequences in the same sample as well. The rearrangement joins TRBV6-5 to TRBJ2-7; D gene uncertain. Germline V gives CDR1 MNHEY, CDR2 SVGAGI. V gave up 0 bases and J gave up 0 bases, with 9 bases separating them. The CDR3 runs 15 residues. The CDR3 reads CASSYSIGFSYEQYF. The CDR3 DNA is TGTGCCAGCAGTTACTCGATTGGGTTCTCCTACGAGCAGTACTTC.

The chain is built from TRBV2 and TRBJ2-7; the D call may be TRBD1 or TRBD2 (5 bases each). This CDR3 contains 14 residues. V was trimmed by 6 bases and J by 3 bases, leaving 15 bases between them. CDR1 and CDR2 (germline): SNHLY, FYNNEI. The CDR3 sequence is CASSASGGVYEQYF. The CDR3 region has the DNA TGTGCCAGCAGCGCCAGTGGGGGAGTCTACGAGCAGTACTTC.